These 17 T cell receptor beta chains originate from one sample sequenced in a study of spatial heterogeneity in lung cancer. TCRdb used MiXCR to reprocess the 5' RACE reads, holding one entry per CDR3 protein. The sample includes tens of thousands of distinct CDR3 sequences, approximately 3% seen only once; the top ten take around 34%. The sample's time point: sample taken at primary tumor resection. The material was normal lung tissue next to the tumor, obtained at surgery. These receptors all stem from a male donor with early-stage non-small cell lung cancer.

This clonotype was counted at least ten times. The chain has TRBV10-3 and TRBJ1-1, with 9 bases identical to TRBD1. This CDR3 is built from 12 residues. The V segment lost 11 bases and the J segment 3 bases; nucleotides outside the gene matches: 4. Looked up from germline, CDR1 is ENHRY and CDR2 is SYGVKD. DNA for the CDR3: TGTGCCGTCCGACAGGGGGACACTGAAGCTTTCTTT. The encoded protein is CAVRQGDTEAFF.

This clonotype was seen ten or more times. V and J are TRBV12-3 or TRBV12-4 and TRBJ1-4; no clear D gene. The CDR3 runs to 12 residues. Trimming took 2 bases from V and 7 from J, leaving 5 bases between them. The CDR3 nucleotides read TGTGCCAGCAGTTTACAGACTGAAAAACTGTTTTTT. Translation gives CASSLQTEKLFF.

This clonotype was found many times. The chain combines TRBV7-2 with TRBJ1-2; D not resolved. The CDR3 runs to 13 residues. Germline lookup yields CDR1 SGHTA and CDR2 FQGNSA. Trimming shortened V by 5 bases and J by 8 bases, and 15 bases separated the two germline ends. The CDR3 DNA sequence: TGTGCCAGCAGCCCAGACGTACGTCTCGGCTACACCTTC. Amino acid sequence: CASSPDVRLGYTF.

The table lists this clonotype with many counts. The rearrangement joins TRBV28 to TRBJ2-7, with D possibly being TRBD1 (6 bases). This CDR3 is built from 12 residues. Trimming shortened V by 6 bases and J by 6 bases, and 12 bases separated the two germline ends. From germline, CDR1 is MDHEN and CDR2 SYDVKM. The CDR3 loop reads CASRSGTLEQYF. CDR3 DNA sequence: TGTGCCAGCAGATCCGGGACACTCGAGCAGTACTTC.

This clonotype has ten or more counts. The chain uses TRBV29-1 and TRBJ2-1, with TRBD2 matching 9 bases. Germline lookup yields CDR1 SQVTM and CDR2 ANQGSEA. Losses at the gene ends were 6 bases for V and 6 bases for J; bases not matched to a gene: 9. This CDR3 is built from 14 residues. Written as DNA, the CDR3 is TGCAGCGTGGGCGGGAGGGGCCACCCCAATGAGCAGTTCTTC. The encoded protein is CSVGGRGHPNEQFF.

This clonotype was counted many times. As DNA, the CDR3 is TGTGCCGCCTCGGGACAGGGGCGGAGAGCTTTCTTT. Its translation is CAASGQGRRAFF. The J gene is TRBJ1-1, the V gene TRBV6-6; 10 nucleotides agree with TRBD1. Germline CDR1 is MNHNY and CDR2 is SVGAGI (reference sequence). J lost 10 bases, V lost 11 bases, and 10 bases had no gene match. This CDR3 has 12 residues.

This clonotype appeared many times. V usage is TRBV6-2 or TRBV6-3 and J usage is TRBJ2-2, with D perhaps matching TRBD1 (6 bases). Trimming took 6 bases from V and 6 from J, leaving 11 bases between them. The CDR3 consists of 13 residues. CDR1 is MNHEY and CDR2 is SVGEGT in the germline V gene. DNA of the CDR3: TGTGCCAGCAGAATACAGGGAGCCGGGGAGCTGTTTTTT. Amino acid sequence: CASRIQGAGELFF.

This clonotype was observed many times. This sequence joins TRBV6-2 or TRBV6-3 and TRBJ2-3; weak D call: TRBD2 (6 bases). Trimming took off 7 bases at V and 3 bases at J, with 14 bases between the two ends. CDR1 is MNHEY and CDR2 is SVGEGT in the germline V gene. There are 14 residues in the CDR3. The CDR3 bases are TGTGCCAGCATGGACGGGGGAGCTACAGATACGCAGTATTTT. Translating it yields CASMDGGATDTQYF.

At least ten counts were recorded for this clonotype. The rearrangement joins TRBV19 to TRBJ2-2; D could derive from TRBD1 or TRBD2 (5 bases each). CDR3 length: 15 amino acids. V was clipped by 4 bases and J by 1 base, with 10 bases between them. Germline V gene data show CDR1 as LNHDA and CDR2 as SQIVND (reference sequence). CDR3 nucleotides: TGTGCCAGTAGTAAGGGACCCCTGAACACCGGGGAGCTGTTTTTT. Its translation: CASSKGPLNTGELFF.

This clonotype has at least ten counts. V is TRBV12-3 or TRBV12-4 and J is TRBJ1-1; a possible D gene is TRBD1 (5 bases). The CDR3 has 13 residues. The V end was cut by 9 bases, the J end by 5 bases, with 16 bases between. The CDR3 nucleotides are TGTGCCAGTTTAAACCAGGGAGGGACTGAAGCTTTCTTT. It is translated as CASLNQGGTEAFF.

This clonotype was recorded many times. This sequence joins TRBV6-1 and TRBJ2-1; 8 bases align to TRBD1. V shed 9 bases, J shed 7 bases, and the junction held 8 bases outside the gene matches. The CDR3 loop spans 13 amino acids. Germline V CDR1 and CDR2: MNHNS, SASEGT. CDR3 in amino acids: CARDRETRNEQFF. The CDR3 DNA sequence: TGTGCCAGGGACAGGGAAACAAGAAATGAGCAGTTCTTC.

This clonotype turned up a few times. The chain employs TRBV2 and TRBJ2-5; D is uncertain. Trimming took off 4 bases at V and 4 bases at J, with 10 bases between the two ends. The germline CDR1 and CDR2 sequences are SNHLY and FYNNEI. CDR3 size: 13 residues. The CDR3 loop is CASSVDSRETQYF. The CDR3 region has the DNA TGTGCCAGCAGTGTTGATAGCCGAGAGACCCAGTACTTC.

This clonotype was seen ten or more times. This rearrangement joins TRBV7-9 to TRBJ2-5; D remains ambiguous. The CDR3 contains 15 residues. Germline V gene sequence: CDR1 SEHNR, CDR2 FQNEAQ (reference sequence). Trimming took off 2 bases at V and 5 bases at J, with 15 bases between the two ends. The CDR3 sequence: CASSLIALSEETQYF. The CDR3 DNA sequence: TGTGCCAGCAGCTTAATAGCACTAAGCGAGGAGACCCAGTACTTC.

This clonotype has a count of ten or more. This chain links TRBV30 with TRBJ1-4; 11 positions match TRBD1. The CDR3 runs 13 residues. Germline-derived CDR1 and CDR2 are GTSNPN and SVGIG (reference sequence). After removal of 3 bases from V and 10 bases from J, the junction contained 4 bases not matched to a gene. The DNA of the CDR3 is TGTGCCTGGAGCCGGGGACAGGGGGGAAAACTGTTTTTT. This codes for CAWSRGQGGKLFF.

This clonotype was counted at least ten times. V is TRBV18 and J is TRBJ1-4; 8 nucleotides line up with TRBD1. Unmatched junction bases numbered 0, after V lost 4 bases and J lost 5 bases. This CDR3 has 13 amino acids. Per the germline V gene, CDR1 is KGHSH and CDR2 is LQKENI. This chain's CDR3 is CASSRDRNEKLFF. The CDR3 region has the DNA TGTGCCAGCTCACGGGACAGGAATGAAAAACTGTTTTTT. Variable domain in full (rest from reference TRBV18 and TRBJ1-4): NAGVMQNPRHLVRRRGQEARLRCSPMKGHSHVYWYRQLPEEGLKFMVYLQKENIIDESGMPKERFSAEFPKEGPSILRIQQVVRGDSAAYFCASSRDRNEKLFFGSGTQLSVL.

This clonotype has at least ten counts. The chain couples TRBV5-1 to TRBJ2-2; D possibly uses TRBD1 or TRBD2 (5 bases each). The germline V gene encodes CDR1 SGHRS and CDR2 YFSETQ. The CDR3 is 15 amino acids. V lost 5 bases and J lost 3, with 14 bases in between. CDR3 residues: CASSWWGSDTGELFF. CDR3 nucleotide sequence: TGCGCCAGCAGTTGGTGGGGGTCGGACACCGGGGAGCTGTTTTTT.

This clonotype showed up many times. The chain joins TRBV5-1 to TRBJ2-6, with no clear D. Trimming removed 3 bases from V and 0 bases from J, with 7 bases in between. The CDR3 covers 15 residues. CDR1 SGHRS and CDR2 YFSETQ come from the germline V gene. As DNA, the CDR3 is TGCGCCAGCAGCTCCTCCACCTCTGGGGCCAACGTCCTGACTTTC. This translates into CASSSSTSGANVLTF.